A selection of T cell receptor beta chains follows, all from one sample in a study of blood T cell repertoires in COVID-19. Assay: immunoSEQ multiplex PCR; the TCRdb copy retains only in-frame clones and omits some. The sample consists of around 250,000 clones, over 80% of them appearing once. The sample consisted of peripheral blood. Receptors were obtained from a man aged 25 to 40 who had recovered from COVID-19. Each CDR3 is given with its conserved first and last residue. The order of the fields is clone size, CDR3 length, D gene, V gene, J gene, CDR3 DNA, CDR3 protein. The D gene is left open where the match is weak. Size is omitted from some rows. Given values are once, few, many or a class for expanded clones.

clone_size: .; cdr3_length: 18; d_call: TRBD2; v_call: TRBV4-2; j_call: TRBJ2-2; cdr3_nt: TGTGCCAGCAGCCAAGATCCACTTGGCGGGGGGGCGAGCGGGGAGCTGTTTTTT; cdr3_aa: CASSQDPLGGGASGELFF
clone_size: few; cdr3_length: 14; d_call: .; v_call: TRBV28; j_call: TRBJ1-2; cdr3_nt: TGTGCCAGCAGTTTAACCGACTGGCGGGAGGGCTACACCTTC; cdr3_aa: CASSLTDWREGYTF
clone_size: .; cdr3_length: 15; d_call: .; v_call: TRBV11-2; j_call: TRBJ1-2; cdr3_nt: TGTGCCAGCAGCTCCCTATGGCGGGGGGAATATGGCTACACCTTC; cdr3_aa: CASSSLWRGEYGYTF
clone_size: once; cdr3_length: 14; d_call: .; v_call: TRBV5-6; j_call: TRBJ1-2; cdr3_nt: TGTGCCAGCAGCGGTCAAGGAGGTGGCTATGGCTACACCTTC; cdr3_aa: CASSGQGGGYGYTF
clone_size: .; cdr3_length: 16; d_call: TRBD1; v_call: TRBV25-1; j_call: TRBJ2-4; cdr3_nt: TGTGCCAGCAGTGAAGGGGGACAGGGGACCAAAAACATTCAGTACTTC; cdr3_aa: CASSEGGQGTKNIQYF
clone_size: once; cdr3_length: 14; d_call: TRBD2; v_call: TRBV5-1; j_call: TRBJ2-3; cdr3_nt: TGCGCCAGCTGTAGCGGGGGGACCACAGATACGCAGTATTTT; cdr3_aa: CASCSGGTTDTQYF
clone_size: .; cdr3_length: 19; d_call: .; v_call: TRBV7-5; j_call: TRBJ1-5; cdr3_nt: TGTGTCAGAAGCCCCCAGACAGGGTCGGCTCCTCTACCGTGGCAGCCCCAGCATTTT; cdr3_aa: CVRSPQTGSAPLPWQPQHF
clone_size: .; cdr3_length: 15; d_call: TRBD2; v_call: TRBV18; j_call: TRBJ2-7; cdr3_nt: TGTGCCAGCTCACCAATGGGGGGGGATGTCTACGAGCAGTACTTC; cdr3_aa: CASSPMGGDVYEQYF
clone_size: .; cdr3_length: 15; d_call: TRBD1; v_call: TRBV7-9; j_call: TRBJ1-2; cdr3_nt: TGTGCCAGCAGCTACCGACAGGGAGCTAACTATGGCTACACCTTC; cdr3_aa: CASSYRQGANYGYTF
clone_size: .; cdr3_length: 12; d_call: .; v_call: TRBV7-9; j_call: TRBJ2-5; cdr3_nt: TGTGCCAGCAGCGGAGTAAGAGAGACCCAGTACTTC; cdr3_aa: CASSGVRETQYF
clone_size: .; cdr3_length: 13; d_call: .; v_call: TRBV7-2; j_call: TRBJ1-2; cdr3_nt: TGTGCCAGCAGCTTAGATTATAACTATGGCTACACCTTC; cdr3_aa: CASSLDYNYGYTF
clone_size: .; cdr3_length: 16; d_call: TRBD2; v_call: TRBV9; j_call: TRBJ2-5; cdr3_nt: TGTGCCAGCAGCGTTACTAGCGGGGGGCTCCAAGAGACCCAGTACTTC; cdr3_aa: CASSVTSGGLQETQYF
clone_size: few; cdr3_length: 14; d_call: TRBD1; v_call: TRBV4-2; j_call: TRBJ1-4; cdr3_nt: TGTGCCAGCAGCCAGGGACAGGGGAATGAAAAACTGTTTTTT; cdr3_aa: CASSQGQGNEKLFF
clone_size: .; cdr3_length: 13; d_call: .; v_call: TRBV29-1; j_call: TRBJ2-7; cdr3_nt: TGCAGCGTTGAAGAGATCGGGGGCTACGAGCAGTACTTC; cdr3_aa: CSVEEIGGYEQYF
clone_size: .; cdr3_length: 14; d_call: .; v_call: TRBV10-2; j_call: TRBJ1-3; cdr3_nt: TGCGCCAGCAGTGAGTCCCGGGGTGGAAACACCATATATTTT; cdr3_aa: CASSESRGGNTIYF
clone_size: .; cdr3_length: 16; d_call: .; v_call: TRBV6-5; j_call: TRBJ2-6; cdr3_nt: TGTGCCAGCAGTTACGCCCAGCGCTCTGGGGCCAACGTCCTGACTTTC; cdr3_aa: CASSYAQRSGANVLTF
clone_size: .; cdr3_length: 17; d_call: .; v_call: TRBV11-2; j_call: TRBJ2-1; cdr3_nt: TGTGCCAGCAGCCTGACTATTGCGGGGGCCCCATACAATGAGCAGTTCTTC; cdr3_aa: CASSLTIAGAPYNEQFF
clone_size: .; cdr3_length: 13; d_call: .; v_call: TRBV27; j_call: TRBJ1-2; cdr3_nt: TGTGCCAGCAGTTTTCGACTGGGTGGAGGCTACACCTTC; cdr3_aa: CASSFRLGGGYTF
clone_size: .; cdr3_length: 15; d_call: .; v_call: TRBV18; j_call: TRBJ1-1; cdr3_nt: TGTGCCAGCTCACGGGGAGGGTTGTGGAACACTGAAGCTTTCTTT; cdr3_aa: CASSRGGLWNTEAFF
clone_size: .; cdr3_length: 12; d_call: .; v_call: TRBV15; j_call: TRBJ1-2; cdr3_nt: TGTGCCACCAGCATGCGAGGAGATGGCTACACCTTC; cdr3_aa: CATSMRGDGYTF
clone_size: few; cdr3_length: 14; d_call: TRBD2; v_call: TRBV5-4; j_call: TRBJ2-1; cdr3_nt: TGTGCCAGCAGGCAACTAGCGGGGGCCTCTTCCGAGTTCTTC; cdr3_aa: CASRQLAGASSEFF
clone_size: .; cdr3_length: 14; d_call: .; v_call: TRBV6-5; j_call: TRBJ1-1; cdr3_nt: TGTGCCAGCAGTTCCGGACAAATGAACACTGAAGCTTTCTTT; cdr3_aa: CASSSGQMNTEAFF